This paragraph reports one T cell receptor beta chain. Its target is unknown. PCR employed 60 Vbeta and 13 Jbeta primers. TCRdb keeps only in-frame clones here, not all; method: immunoSEQ multiplex PCR. The sample records under 200,000 clones, 60% to 85% being singletons. The data derive from a study of cytomegalovirus exposure and HLA in healthy donors. Findings of the study overall: Presence/absence analyses supposed approximately even sequencing depth among donors. It was around 160 TCR beta chains that were listed as cytomegalovirus-associated. When analyzed later, a missense DCLRE1C variant was found to be linked to TCR beta V- and J-gene trimming.

Likely unrecorded immune exposures existed in these nominally healthy donors. CDR1 SGHTA and CDR2 FQGNSA come from the germline V gene. The V end lost 3 bases, the J end lost 5 bases, and 10 bases lay between the germline ends. This CDR3 spans 14 amino acids. What was sequenced was PBMCs. This sequence joins TRBV7-2 and TRBJ1-4; D call uncertain. The TCR originated in a female donor in good health and CMV-seronegative. DNA of the CDR3: TGTGCCAGCAGCTTGTACAATATCAATGAAAAACTGTTTTTT. It is translated as CASSLYNINEKLFF.